Below, 23 T cell receptor beta chains from the same sample are listed, as sequenced in a study of blood T cell repertoires in COVID-19 (dated by TCRdb to the early 2020s). Receptors were amplified or captured by the immunoSEQ multiplex PCR assay. TCRdb provides this immuneACCESS table in a form limited to in-frame rearrangements. Some clones are lacking; in checked studies, under half of them reflect an unresolved V gene, and why the rest are absent is not known. The sample table records about 35,000 clones; 87% of these occur just once. About 9.5% of the sample belongs to the ten largest clones. Sequences were obtained from peripheral blood. These receptors were obtained from a man aged 80 or over with active COVID-19.

Only a few counts were recorded for this clone. This CDR3 reads CASSAGDRYSYGYTF. The CDR3 coding sequence is TGTGCCAGCAGCGCAGGAGACAGATACTCCTATGGCTACACCTTC. The gene calls are TRBV7-2 and TRBJ1-2; possibly TRBD1 for D (5 bases). Per the germline V gene, CDR1 is SGHTA and CDR2 is FQGNSA. The germline V and J ends were trimmed by 5 bases and 4 bases, with 17 bases remaining between them. The CDR3 covers 15 residues.

V gene TRBV6-2 or TRBV6-3 combines with J gene TRBJ2-3; 12 bases are shared with TRBD2. Germline values: CDR1 MNHEY, CDR2 SVGEGT. This CDR3 is built from 17 residues. V was clipped by 5 bases and J by 4 bases; unmatched bases: 10. The chain's CDR3 is CASSTSKTSGSPDTQYF. In nucleotides, the CDR3 is TGTGCCAGCAGTACCTCTAAGACTAGCGGGAGTCCAGATACGCAGTATTTT.

The chain employs TRBV6-5 and TRBJ2-7, with D possibly TRBD1 on 5 matching bases. Germline assignment: CDR1 MNHEY and CDR2 SVGAGI. V lost 7 bases and J lost 0, with 10 bases in between. The CDR3 has 13 amino acids. The CDR3 spells CASKGFSSYEQYF. The CDR3 coding sequence is TGTGCCAGCAAGGGGTTCAGCTCCTACGAGCAGTACTTC.

The chain recombines TRBV18 with TRBJ1-1; D gene ambiguous. The CDR3 loop spans 14 amino acids. Germline V gene sequence: CDR1 KGHSH, CDR2 LQKENI. With 6 bases removed from V and 3 bases from J, the gap between germline ends came to 14 bases. In DNA form, the CDR3 reads TGTGCCAGCTCCGGGATTACCACGGACACTGAAGCTTTCTTT. As protein: CASSGITTDTEAFF.

CDR3 region: CASSYNLGGSGANVLTF. The CDR3 coding sequence is TGTGCCAGCAGTTATAACCTTGGCGGCTCTGGGGCCAACGTCCTGACTTTC. This rearrangement joins TRBV6-2 or TRBV6-3 to TRBJ2-6; D gene unclear. Germline assignment: CDR1 MNHEY and CDR2 SVGEGT. This CDR3 is built from 17 residues. V shed 3 bases and J shed 0 bases, with 12 bases lying between them.

The V and J genes are TRBV11-3 and TRBJ2-1; a possible D gene is TRBD2 (6 bases). This CDR3 has 17 residues. The V end lost 1 base, the J end lost 7 bases, and 20 bases lay between the germline ends. Germline CDR1 reads SGHNT; CDR2 reads YENEEA. The CDR3 here is CASSLGGRLTGLNEQFF. Here the CDR3 DNA reads TGTGCCAGCAGCTTAGGAGGGAGGCTCACAGGCCTGAATGAGCAGTTCTTC. The full variable domain, rest sourced from reference TRBV11-3 and TRBJ2-1, is EAGVVQSPRYKIIEKKQPVAFWCNPISGHNTLYWYLQNLGQGPELLIRYENEEAVDDSQLPKDRFSAERLKGVDSTLKIQPAELGDSAVYLCASSLGGRLTGLNEQFFGPGTRLTVL.

The chain joins TRBV9 to TRBJ2-2, with a possible D match to TRBD2 (6 bases). The germline V gene encodes CDR1 SGDLS and CDR2 YYNGEE. Trimming pared 0 bases from V and 6 bases from J, leaving 12 bases between. The CDR3 consists of 15 residues. CDR3 coding DNA: TGTGCCAGCAGCGTAGGACGGGAGCGGGCCGGGGAGCTGTTTTTT. As protein: CASSVGRERAGELFF.

In its sample, this clone was seen once. The chain employs TRBV3-1 (or the pseudogene TRBV3-2) and TRBJ1-1, with D perhaps matching TRBD1 (5 bases). Deletions cut 1 base from V and 1 base from J, with 10 bases between. This CDR3 is built from 15 residues. Looked up from germline, CDR1 is LGHDT and CDR2 is YNNKEL (reference sequence). The CDR3 DNA is TGTGCCAGCAGCCAAGGCCGAAGGGGGAACACTGAAGCTTTCTTT. It yields the protein CASSQGRRGNTEAFF.

V gene TRBV28 combines with J gene TRBJ2-7, with D tentatively TRBD2 (5 bases). Looked up from germline, CDR1 is MDHEN and CDR2 is SYDVKM. Trimming took 5 bases from V and 4 from J, leaving 12 bases between them. The CDR3 sequence is 13 residues long. The CDR3 DNA sequence: TGTGCCAGCAGTGCGAGCACTAGGTACGAGCAGTACTTC. Translating gives CASSASTRYEQYF.

The chain is built from TRBV12-2 and TRBJ1-1. TRBV12-2 is flagged as a pseudogene. This CDR3 contains 17 residues. The DNA of the CDR3 is TGTGCAAGTCGCTTAGTGTGTTGGACGGGGGAAAACACTGAAGCTTTCTTT. This translates into CASRLVCWTGENTEAFF.

This chain connects TRBV19 to TRBJ1-5, with TRBD1 identical over 8 bases. Germline values: CDR1 LNHDA, CDR2 SQIVND (reference sequence). With 5 bases clipped from V and 6 bases from J, the junction kept 6 bases outside the gene matches. This CDR3 is built from 14 residues. The CDR3 loop is CASSSGQGSQPQHF. Here the CDR3 DNA reads TGTGCCAGTAGTTCCGGACAGGGCAGTCAGCCCCAGCATTTT.

V is TRBV27 and J is TRBJ2-7; 8 nucleotides match TRBD2. There are 15 residues in the CDR3. After removal of 2 bases from V and 3 bases from J, the junction contained 6 bases not matched to a gene. Germline V gene lookup returns CDR1 MNHEY and CDR2 SMNVEV (reference sequence). DNA of the CDR3: TGTGCCAGCAGTTTAGCCCCGGGGACTAGCTACGAGCAGTACTTC. Its translation: CASSLAPGTSYEQYF.

The chain has TRBV5-4 and TRBJ2-4, with 8 bases that match TRBD2. V was pared by 3 bases and J by 3 bases, with 11 bases of the junction left unmatched. Germline V gene data show CDR1 as SGHNT and CDR2 as YYREEE (reference sequence). The CDR3 has 17 amino acids. The CDR3: CASSSGGVELGKNIQYF. The DNA for the CDR3 is TGTGCCAGCAGCTCGGGGGGGGTAGAACTGGGCAAAAACATTCAGTACTTC. Combining the CDR3 with reference TRBV5-4 and TRBJ2-4 gives the whole variable domain ETGVTQSPTHLIKTRGQQVTLRCSSQSGHNTVSWYQQALGQGPQFIFQYYREEENGRGNFPPRFSGLQFPNYSSELNVNALELDDSALYLCASSSGGVELGKNIQYFGAGTRLSVL.

For the CDR3, the DNA is TGTGCCAGCTCACCACCCGGGACAGATACGCAGTATTTT. Protein sequence: CASSPPGTDTQYF. The V and J genes are TRBV18 and TRBJ2-3; D gene unclear. Trimming removed 0 bases from V and 3 bases from J, with 4 bases in between. This CDR3 is built from 13 residues. CDR1 is KGHSH, CDR2 LQKENI, per germline. The whole variable domain, remainder taken from reference TRBV18 and TRBJ2-3, is NAGVMQNPRHLVRRRGQEARLRCSPMKGHSHVYWYRQLPEEGLKFMVYLQKENIIDESGMPKERFSAEFPKEGPSILRIQQVVRGDSAAYFCASSPPGTDTQYFGPGTRLTVL.

Here the CDR3 reads CASSMGGFRYGYTF. The CDR3 nucleotides are TGTGCCAGCTCAATGGGGGGATTCCGCTATGGCTACACCTTC. The chain couples TRBV18 to TRBJ1-2; possible D gene TRBD1, 5 bases. V lost 5 bases to trimming and J lost 4 bases, with 14 bases between them. Per the germline V gene, CDR1 is KGHSH and CDR2 is LQKENI. This CDR3 contains 14 residues.

The CDR3 bases are TGTGCCAGCAGCTCAGGGACTAGCGGGAGGATGTACCAAGAGACCCAGTACTTC. Its protein product is CASSSGTSGRMYQETQYF. The chain employs TRBV5-4 and TRBJ2-5; 15 bases are shared with TRBD2. V shed 3 bases and J 0 bases; nucleotides not matched to a gene: 6. The CDR3 runs 18 residues. Germline CDR1 and CDR2: SGHNT and YYREEE (reference sequence).

This clone has a single count. V usage is TRBV6-2 or TRBV6-3 and J usage is TRBJ1-2; a weak D match, TRBD1 (5 bases). From germline, CDR1 is MNHEY and CDR2 SVGEGT. This CDR3 spans 15 amino acids. V was trimmed by 2 bases and J by 2 bases, leaving 12 bases between them. The CDR3 spells CASSYAGSTNYGYTF. Here the CDR3 DNA reads TGTGCCAGCAGTTACGCAGGGTCCACGAACTATGGCTACACCTTC.

The chain combines TRBV7-9 with TRBJ1-3, with D tentatively TRBD1 (6 bases). This CDR3 spans 14 amino acids. CDR1 and CDR2 from the germline V gene are SEHNR and FQNEAQ (reference sequence). V shed 5 bases and J shed 0 bases, with 8 bases lying between them. The CDR3 reads CASSRTVSGNTIYF. The CDR3 nucleotides read TGTGCCAGCAGCCGGACAGTCTCTGGAAACACCATATATTTT.

The rearrangement uses TRBV13 and TRBJ1-1; D possibly corresponds to TRBD1 (5 bases). The CDR3 consists of 13 residues. Germline-derived CDR1 and CDR2 are PRHDT and FYEKMQ (reference sequence). With 5 bases removed from V and 4 bases from J, the gap between germline ends came to 11 bases. CDR3 in DNA: TGTGCCAGCAGCCAAAGCGGGGGCACTGAAGCTTTCTTT. It translates to CASSQSGGTEAFF.

The chain is built from TRBV2 and TRBJ2-1; 15 bases are shared with TRBD2. Per germline, CDR1 SNHLY and CDR2 FYNNEI. This CDR3 contains 20 residues. With 3 bases clipped from V and 5 bases from J, the junction kept 14 bases outside the gene matches. The CDR3: CASSDLTGTSGRFRDNEQFF. The CDR3 bases are TGTGCCAGCAGTGACTTAACCGGGACTAGCGGGAGGTTCCGCGACAATGAGCAGTTCTTC.

This chain uses TRBV7-2 with TRBJ2-2, with D tentatively TRBD2 (5 bases). V lost 5 bases and J lost 4, with 11 bases in between. The CDR3 totals 14 residues. CDR1 SGHTA and CDR2 FQGNSA come from the germline V gene. The CDR3 sequence is CASSRTPLTGELFF. The CDR3 DNA reads as TGTGCCAGCAGCCGGACTCCTCTCACCGGGGAGCTGTTTTTT.

The chain combines TRBV7-8 with TRBJ2-5; tentative D call: TRBD1 (6 bases). CDR1 and CDR2 (germline): SGHVS, FQNEAQ. The V end lost 1 base, the J end lost 4 bases, and 10 bases lay between the germline ends. The CDR3 is 14 amino acids. The CDR3 is CASSLGLQGETQYF. CDR3 coding DNA: TGTGCCAGCAGCTTAGGACTACAGGGAGAGACCCAGTACTTC.

This chain connects TRBV6-1 to TRBJ2-5; possible D gene TRBD1, 6 bases. The CDR3 sequence is 19 residues long. Trimming left V 2 bases short and J 4 bases short, with 26 bases between. Germline V lookup: CDR1 MNHNS, CDR2 SASEGT. The CDR3 bases are TGTGCCAGCAGTGAAAATTTGCTTCAGACAGGCCTAGGGAGAGAGACCCAGTACTTC. Translation: CASSENLLQTGLGRETQYF.